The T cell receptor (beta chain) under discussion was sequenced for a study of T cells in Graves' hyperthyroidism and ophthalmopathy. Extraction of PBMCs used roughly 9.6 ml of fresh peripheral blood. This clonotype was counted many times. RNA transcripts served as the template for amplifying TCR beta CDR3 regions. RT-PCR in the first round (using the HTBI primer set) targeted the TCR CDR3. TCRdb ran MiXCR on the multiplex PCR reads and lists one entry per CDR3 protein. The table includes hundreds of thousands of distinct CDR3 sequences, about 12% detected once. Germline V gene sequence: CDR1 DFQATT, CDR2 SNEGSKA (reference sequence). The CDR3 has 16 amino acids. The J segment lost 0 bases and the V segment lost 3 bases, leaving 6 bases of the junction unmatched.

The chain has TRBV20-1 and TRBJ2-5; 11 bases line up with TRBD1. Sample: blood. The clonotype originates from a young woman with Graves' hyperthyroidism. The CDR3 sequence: CSASDRDRGNQETQYF. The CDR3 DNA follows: TGCAGTGCTAGCGACCGGGACAGGGGGAACCAAGAGACCCAGTACTTC.